This is a list of T cell receptor beta chains from one sample in a study of prognosis after radiotherapy for stage I lung cancer. Each CDR3 protein is one row after TCRdb ran MiXCR on the multiplex PCR reads. The data hold about 35,000 distinct CDR3 sequences, with 25% to 40% observed a single time. The sample in question was PBMCs, obtained before or after stereotactic body radiation therapy (not recorded which). The receptors shown here come from a donor over 45 with non-small cell lung cancer. The CDR3 runs from the conserved cysteine through the conserved F or W. A D gene is named only where the DNA matches it firmly. Clone size appears in some rows only: once, few, many, or a class for an expanded clone.

J	length	D	size	V	DNA	CDR3
TRBJ1-1	15	NA	many	TRBV14	TGTGCCAGCAGCCAACCGATCGGCCCGAACACTGAAGCTTTCTTT	CASSQPIGPNTEAFF
TRBJ1-1	15	TRBD1	many	TRBV30	TGTGCCTGGATGGGGACAGTAAATGGGAACACTGAAGCTTTCTTT	CAWMGTVNGNTEAFF
TRBJ2-2	14	NA	once	TRBV11-2	TGTGCCAGCAGCTTAGCATCGAACACCGGGGAGCTGTTTTTT	CASSLASNTGELFF
TRBJ2-3	14	NA	NA	TRBV7-9	TGTGCCAGCAGCTTAGCGGGAGCCGCAGATACGCAGTATTTT	CASSLAGAADTQYF
TRBJ1-2	14	TRBD1	many	TRBV30	TGTGCCTGGAGTGGATCCACAGGGGTAAATGGCTACACCTTC	CAWSGSTGVNGYTF
TRBJ1-2	14	TRBD1	few	TRBV6-1	TGTGCCAGCAGTCCCGGACAGGGGGCTGGTGGCTACACCTTC	CASSPGQGAGGYTF
TRBJ2-7	13	TRBD2	many	TRBV5-5	TGTGCCAGCAGCTGGGGCGGGGGGAACGAGCAGTACTTC	CASSWGGGNEQYF
TRBJ1-1	14	NA	many	TRBV7-9	TGTGCCAGCAGCTTAGCGTATCGCAGGGAGGGGGCTTTCTTT	CASSLAYRREGAFF
TRBJ1-6	14	TRBD1	few	TRBV19	TGTGCCAGTGGGACAGGGGTAAATAATTCACCCCTCCACTTT	CASGTGVNNSPLHF
TRBJ2-1	14	NA	many	TRBV20-1	TGCAGTGCTCGAGCCCCGGACACCTACAATGAGCAGTTCTTC	CSARAPDTYNEQFF
TRBJ1-1	15	NA	many	TRBV20-1	TGCAGTGCTAGTACTGGGTCCGGACGAGGCACTGAAGCTTTCTTT	CSASTGSGRGTEAFF
TRBJ1-1	13	NA	many	TRBV5-1	TGCGCCAGCAGCTTGGTGGGGGAAACTGAAGCTTTCTTT	CASSLVGETEAFF
TRBJ1-3	16	NA	many	TRBV19	TGTGCCAGTAGCCTTCTCTTCGGGGCAGGTGGAAACACCATATATTTT	CASSLLFGAGGNTIYF
TRBJ2-3	15	TRBD2	few	TRBV19	TGTGCCAGTAGTACGGGACTAGCGGGAGCAGATACGCAGTATTTT	CASSTGLAGADTQYF
TRBJ2-1	13	NA	many	TRBV20-1	TGCAGTGCTAGAGACCGAGGGGTGAATGAGCAGTTCTTC	CSARDRGVNEQFF
TRBJ2-3	16	NA	many	TRBV7-6	TGTGCCAGCAGCTTATCAGGCAGGATGGGGTCAGATACGCAGTATTTT	CASSLSGRMGSDTQYF
TRBJ1-2	15	TRBD1	medium-sized	TRBV20-1	TGCAGTGCTAGAGAGGGGACAGGGAGTAATTATGGCTACACCTTC	CSAREGTGSNYGYTF
TRBJ2-5	15	TRBD2	many	TRBV18	TGTGCCAGCTCACCACCCGCGGGGGGGCCGGAGACCCAGTACTTC	CASSPPAGGPETQYF